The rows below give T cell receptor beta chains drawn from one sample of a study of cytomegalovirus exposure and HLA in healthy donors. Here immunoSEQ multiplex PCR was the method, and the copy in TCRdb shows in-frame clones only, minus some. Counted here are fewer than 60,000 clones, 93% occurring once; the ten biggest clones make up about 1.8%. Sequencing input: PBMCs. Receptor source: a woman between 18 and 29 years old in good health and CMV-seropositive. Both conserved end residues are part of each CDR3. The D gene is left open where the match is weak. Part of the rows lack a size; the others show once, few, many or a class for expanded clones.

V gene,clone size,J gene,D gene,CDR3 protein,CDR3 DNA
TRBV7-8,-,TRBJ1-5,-,CASSFGVDQPQHF,TGTGCCAGCAGCTTTGGAGTGGATCAGCCCCAGCATTTT
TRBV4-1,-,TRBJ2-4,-,CASSLLGLAKNIQYF,TGCGCCAGCAGCCTGCTAGGACTAGCCAAAAACATTCAGTACTTC
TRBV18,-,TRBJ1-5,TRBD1,CASSPSTGNLNQPQHF,TGTGCCAGCTCACCGTCGACAGGGAATTTGAATCAGCCCCAGCATTTT
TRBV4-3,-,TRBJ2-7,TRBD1,CASSQGGQGAYEQYF,TGCGCCAGCAGCCAAGGTGGGCAGGGGGCCTACGAGCAGTACTTC
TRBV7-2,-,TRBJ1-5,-,CASSHRGTGNQPQHF,TGTGCCAGCAGCCATCGGGGGACGGGCAATCAGCCCCAGCATTTT
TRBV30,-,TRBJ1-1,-,CAWSFGGNAEAFF,TGTGCCTGGAGTTTCGGGGGGAACGCTGAAGCTTTCTTT
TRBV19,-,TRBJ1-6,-,CASSIYRDENSPLHF,TGTGCCAGTAGTATCTACAGGGATGAGAATTCACCCCTCCACTTT
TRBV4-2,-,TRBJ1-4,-,CASSQDGRGENEKLFF,TGTGCCAGCAGCCAAGATGGGAGGGGGGAAAATGAAAAACTGTTTTTT
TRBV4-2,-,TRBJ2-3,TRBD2,CASSQVLAVTDTQYF,TGTGCCAGCAGCCAAGTACTAGCGGTCACAGATACGCAGTATTTT
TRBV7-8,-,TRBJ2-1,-,CASSSEGEGYTNEQFF,TGTGCCAGCAGCTCGGAGGGGGAGGGGTACACCAATGAGCAGTTCTTC
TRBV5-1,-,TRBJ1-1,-,CASSLVGGANTEAFF,TGCGCCAGCAGCTTGGTGGGGGGGGCGAACACTGAAGCTTTCTTT
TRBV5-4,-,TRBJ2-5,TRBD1,CASSLSGQGSYQETQYF,TGTGCCAGCAGCTTGTCTGGACAGGGATCGTACCAAGAGACCCAGTACTTC
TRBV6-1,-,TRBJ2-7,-,CASSEATVLSYEQYF,TGTGCCAGCAGTGAAGCGACAGTTCTCTCCTACGAGCAGTACTTC
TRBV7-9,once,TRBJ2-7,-,CASSLSSYEQYF,TGTGCCAGCAGCTTATCCTCGTACGAGCAGTACTTC
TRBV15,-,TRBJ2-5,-,CATSRGGVEETQYF,TGTGCCACCAGCAGGGGCGGGGTGGAAGAGACCCAGTACTTC
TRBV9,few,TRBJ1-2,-,CASSVGAGAAGIYGYTF,TGTGCCAGCAGCGTGGGGGCGGGGGCGGCAGGGATATATGGCTACACCTTC
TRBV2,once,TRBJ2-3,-,CASSEQTSTDTQYF,TGTGCCAGCAGTGAGCAGACTAGCACAGATACGCAGTATTTT
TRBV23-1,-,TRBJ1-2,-,CASSRDVSYHGYTF,TGCGCCAGCAGTCGAGATGTCTCGTATCATGGCTACACCTTC
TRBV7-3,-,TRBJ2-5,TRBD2,CASSLNAVAGGPVYF,TGTGCCAGCAGCTTAAATGCGGTAGCGGGGGGGCCAGTGTACTTC
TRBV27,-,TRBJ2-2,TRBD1,CASSLGQGITGELFF,TGTGCCAGCAGTCTCGGACAGGGGATCACCGGGGAGCTGTTTTTT
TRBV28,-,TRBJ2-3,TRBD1,CASSPTGEVFTDTQYF,TGTGCCAGCAGTCCGACAGGGGAGGTGTTCACAGATACGCAGTATTTT
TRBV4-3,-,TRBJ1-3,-,CASSQDPGVGNTIYF,TGCGCCAGCAGCCAAGACCCAGGGGTTGGAAACACCATATATTTT
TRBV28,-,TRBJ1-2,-,CATETTVRYGYTF,TGTGCCACCGAGACGACAGTCCGCTATGGCTACACCTTC
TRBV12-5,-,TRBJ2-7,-,CASGPGAEQLLGEQYF,TGTGCTAGTGGCCCAGGGGCGGAACAATTGTTGGGCGAGCAGTACTTC
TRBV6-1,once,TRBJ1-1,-,CASSGQMNTEAFF,TGTGCCAGCAGTGGACAGATGAACACTGAAGCTTTCTTT
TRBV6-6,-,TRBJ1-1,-,CASSLTGPNTEAFF,TGTGCCAGCAGTCTCACAGGACCGAACACTGAAGCTTTCTTT
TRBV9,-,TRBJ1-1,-,CASSVGGTAGIAEAFF,TGTGCCAGCAGCGTAGGAGGCACAGCAGGGATCGCTGAAGCTTTCTTT
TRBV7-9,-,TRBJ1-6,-,CASSLPWAPLHF,TGTGCCAGCAGCCTGCCTTGGGCGCCCCTCCACTTT
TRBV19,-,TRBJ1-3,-,CASSTRRGLRNTIYF,TGTGCCAGTAGTACCCGAAGGGGATTGAGAAACACCATATATTTT
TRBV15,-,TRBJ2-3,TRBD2,CATSRGGAGGFTDTQYF,TGTGCCACCAGCAGGGGCGGGGCGGGGGGTTTCACAGATACGCAGTATTTT
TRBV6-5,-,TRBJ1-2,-,CASRETGSRGYTF,TGTGCCAGCAGAGAAACAGGGTCACGGGGCTACACCTTC
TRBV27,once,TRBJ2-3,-,CASSPTRQFPDTQYF,TGTGCCAGCAGTCCGACGAGACAGTTCCCAGATACGCAGTATTTT
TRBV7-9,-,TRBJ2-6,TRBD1,CASSPGQGAGANVLTF,TGTGCCAGCAGCCCGGGACAGGGCGCGGGGGCCAACGTCCTGACTTTC
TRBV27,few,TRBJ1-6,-,CASWVQGPNSPLHF,TGTGCCAGCTGGGTACAGGGTCCAAATTCACCCCTCCACTTT
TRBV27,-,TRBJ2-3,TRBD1,CASSLSTGAVADTQYF,TGTGCCAGCAGCCTATCGACAGGGGCAGTGGCAGATACGCAGTATTTT
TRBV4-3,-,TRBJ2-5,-,CASSQHPGGTGETQYF,TGCGCCAGCAGCCAGCACCCCGGGGGAACCGGAGAGACCCAGTACTTC
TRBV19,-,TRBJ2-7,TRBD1,CASSIDRGHYEQYF,TGTGCCAGTAGTATTGACAGGGGGCACTACGAGCAGTACTTC
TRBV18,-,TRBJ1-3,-,CASSPQVSDGNTIYF,TGTGCCAGCTCCCCCCAGGTATCCGACGGAAACACCATATATTTT
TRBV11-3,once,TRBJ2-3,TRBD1,CASSLEQGTSTQYF,TGTGCCAGCAGCTTAGAACAGGGGACGAGTACGCAGTATTTT
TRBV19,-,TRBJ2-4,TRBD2,CASSIGTSGDINIQYF,TGTGCCAGTAGTATCGGGACTAGCGGGGATATAAACATTCAGTACTTC
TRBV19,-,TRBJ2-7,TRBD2,CASSPGTNRYEQYF,TGTGCCAGTAGCCCCGGGACTAACCGGTACGAGCAGTACTTC